This T cell receptor (beta chain) emerged from a study of blood T cells in healthy people across ages. Next came a second PCR, run for about 7 to 12 cycles, which used a sample-barcoded 5' primer along with a J-beta primer mix. A template-switch adaptor that had 12 random nucleotides put a tag on each cDNA molecule. TCRdb reanalysed the 5' RACE reads using MiXCR and keeps one entry per CDR3 protein. The repertoire consists of hundreds of thousands of distinct CDR3 sequences, with roughly 43% occurring once and the leading ten covering 30%. Germline assignment: CDR1 MNHEY and CDR2 SVGEGT. The CDR3 covers 14 residues. Trimming removed 8 bases from V and 4 bases from J, with 15 bases in between.

J is TRBJ1-5 and V is TRBV6-2 or TRBV6-3; D gene ambiguous. The sample was blood. The sequence was obtained from a man older than 75 in good health. DNA for the CDR3: TGTGCCAGCGGCCGGACTAGCCTAAATCAGCCCCAGCATTTT. The encoded protein is CASGRTSLNQPQHF.